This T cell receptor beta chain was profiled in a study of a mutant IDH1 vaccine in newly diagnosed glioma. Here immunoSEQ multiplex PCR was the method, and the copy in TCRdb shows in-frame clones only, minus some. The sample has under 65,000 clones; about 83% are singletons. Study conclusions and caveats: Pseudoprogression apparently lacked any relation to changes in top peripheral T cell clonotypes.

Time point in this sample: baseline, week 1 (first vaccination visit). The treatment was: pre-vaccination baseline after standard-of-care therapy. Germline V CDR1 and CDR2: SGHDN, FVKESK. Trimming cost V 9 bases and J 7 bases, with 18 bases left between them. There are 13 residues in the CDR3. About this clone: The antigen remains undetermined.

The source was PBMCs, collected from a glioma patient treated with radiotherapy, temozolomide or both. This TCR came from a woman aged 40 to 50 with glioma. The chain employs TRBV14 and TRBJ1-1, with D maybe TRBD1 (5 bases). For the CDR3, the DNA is TGTGCCAGTCTTCTGGGGGATGGAATTGAAGCTTTCTTT. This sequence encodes CASLLGDGIEAFF. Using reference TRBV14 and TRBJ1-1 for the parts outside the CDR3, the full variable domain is EAGVTQFPSHSVIEKGQTVTLRCDPISGHDNLYWYRRVMGKEIKFLLHFVKESKQDESGMPNNRFLAERTGGTYSTLKVQPAELEDSGVYFCASLLGDGIEAFFGQGTRLTVV.